These T cell receptor beta chains were read from a single sample in a study of shared clonotypes between healthy human individuals. Profiling relied on immunoSEQ multiplex PCR, and the TCRdb table lists in-frame clones only, not all of them. The sample lists about 100,000 clones, approximately 70% occurring once. The sequencing input was memory CD8+ T cells sorted from blood. The source is a woman under 40 in good health. CDR3s leave out the opening cysteine and the closing phenylalanine or tryptophan. A D gene is named only where the DNA matches it firmly.

V: TRBV11-3; D: TRBD1; J: TRBJ2-7; length: 14; CDR3: ASSSSSKTGWGEQY
V: TRBV6-4; D: TRBD1; J: TRBJ2-2; length: 13; CDR3: ASSDGTDFTGELF
V: TRBV28; D: NA; J: TRBJ1-2; length: 12; CDR3: ASSLITVSYGYT
V: TRBV7-8; D: NA; J: TRBJ2-2; length: 15; CDR3: ASSLESSLAITGELF
V: TRBV25-1; D: TRBD1; J: TRBJ2-1; length: 12; CDR3: ASRTGQGANEQF
V: TRBV29-1; D: NA; J: TRBJ2-1; length: 10; CDR3: SVVGAVGEQF
V: TRBV19; D: TRBD1; J: TRBJ2-1; length: 12; CDR3: ASSIAAGGSEQF
V: TRBV20-1; D: NA; J: NA; length: 9; CDR3: SARQAYEQY
V: TRBV7-8; D: NA; J: TRBJ2-7; length: 11; CDR3: ASSLVGLDEQY
V: TRBV30; D: NA; J: TRBJ2-1; length: 13; CDR3: AWSVGAITGGEQF
V: TRBV6-5; D: TRBD1; J: TRBJ2-6; length: 13; CDR3: ASSRTGVGANVLT
V: TRBV7-8; D: TRBD1; J: TRBJ2-7; length: 12; CDR3: ASSQGADYYEQY
V: TRBV28; D: TRBD2; J: TRBJ2-1; length: 14; CDR3: ASSHQREGQDPEQF
V: TRBV5-6; D: TRBD2; J: TRBJ2-3; length: 14; CDR3: ASSLRERGGTDTQY
V: TRBV7-6; D: TRBD2; J: TRBJ2-2; length: 17; CDR3: ASSLGETSGRAFPGELF
V: TRBV7-9; D: TRBD1; J: TRBJ2-7; length: 16; CDR3: ASSLGRYGTGHHYEQY
V: TRBV13; D: NA; J: TRBJ2-3; length: 13; CDR3: ASGNRDKFRDTQY
V: TRBV11-2; D: TRBD2; J: TRBJ2-1; length: 14; CDR3: ASSFLTSGNNNEQF
V: TRBV6-4; D: NA; J: TRBJ2-1; length: 13; CDR3: ASSDSGDGPNEQF
V: TRBV29-1; D: NA; J: TRBJ1-2; length: 11; CDR3: SVEHQTNYGYT
V: TRBV6-1; D: NA; J: TRBJ1-5; length: 13; CDR3: ASSGDMAGSQPQH
V: TRBV9; D: NA; J: TRBJ2-4; length: 14; CDR3: ASSVDLDVAKNIQY
V: TRBV6-4; D: NA; J: TRBJ1-5; length: 13; CDR3: ASSEDPSSNQPQH
V: TRBV5-4; D: NA; J: TRBJ1-3; length: 12; CDR3: ASSQEDSGNTIY
V: TRBV10-3; D: TRBD2; J: TRBJ2-6; length: 14; CDR3: AITGASGSGANVLT
V: TRBV28; D: NA; J: TRBJ2-7; length: 11; CDR3: ASSSHGPYEQY
V: TRBV27; D: NA; J: TRBJ2-7; length: 11; CDR3: ASSFTRSYEQY
V: TRBV7-9; D: NA; J: TRBJ2-2; length: 11; CDR3: ASSHTGSRELF
V: TRBV7-9; D: NA; J: TRBJ2-7; length: 11; CDR3: ASSLEGALEQY
V: TRBV11-3; D: TRBD1; J: TRBJ2-7; length: 11; CDR3: ASSSGQGSEQY
V: TRBV6-4; D: NA; J: TRBJ1-6; length: 13; CDR3: ASSDRAGDNSPLH
V: TRBV4-2; D: TRBD1; J: TRBJ2-1; length: 13; CDR3: ASSQGQGDYNEQF
V: TRBV7-3; D: TRBD2; J: TRBJ2-2; length: 15; CDR3: ASSLTSGSAVTGELF
V: TRBV5-1; D: TRBD1; J: TRBJ1-1; length: 12; CDR3: ASSTETGVTEAF
V: TRBV4-1; D: TRBD1; J: TRBJ1-2; length: 13; CDR3: ASSQDGQDAYGYT
V: TRBV27; D: NA; J: TRBJ1-2; length: 11; CDR3: ASSTGWSYGYT
V: TRBV6-5; D: TRBD1; J: TRBJ1-1; length: 12; CDR3: ASSYQGQVTEAF
V: TRBV6-1; D: NA; J: TRBJ2-1; length: 13; CDR3: ASSADSSGANEQF
V: TRBV28; D: TRBD1; J: TRBJ2-7; length: 12; CDR3: ASRPTGLGDEQY
V: TRBV27; D: NA; J: TRBJ1-1; length: 12; CDR3: ASSFGGFNTEAF
V: TRBV6-6; D: NA; J: TRBJ2-2; length: 9; CDR3: AIWGSGELF
V: TRBV18; D: TRBD2; J: TRBJ2-4; length: 13; CDR3: ASSPLGRERDIQY
V: TRBV25-1; D: TRBD2; J: TRBJ2-2; length: 14; CDR3: ASSESQREGTGELF
V: TRBV11-2; D: TRBD1; J: TRBJ2-7; length: 13; CDR3: ASSLIQGRVYEQY
V: TRBV6-4; D: TRBD2; J: TRBJ2-1; length: 14; CDR3: ASSDSGTSGYNEQF
V: TRBV19; D: TRBD1; J: TRBJ1-1; length: 12; CDR3: ASSMTRGLAEAF
V: TRBV29-1; D: TRBD2; J: NA; length: 13; CDR3: SVVFVTSGAYEQY
V: TRBV7-6; D: NA; J: TRBJ2-1; length: 12; CDR3: ASSPRPRLNEQF
V: TRBV2; D: NA; J: TRBJ2-1; length: 8; CDR3: ASAYNEQF
V: TRBV4-1; D: NA; J: TRBJ2-7; length: 10; CDR3: ASSQDGGEQY
V: TRBV5-8; D: NA; J: TRBJ2-7; length: 10; CDR3: ASSYILYEQY
V: TRBV5-1; D: TRBD2; J: TRBJ2-7; length: 10; CDR3: ASSRTSGEQY
V: TRBV7-8; D: NA; J: TRBJ1-5; length: 11; CDR3: ASSPQTSQPQH
V: TRBV9; D: TRBD2; J: TRBJ2-3; length: 12; CDR3: ASSASGKADTQY
V: TRBV25-1; D: TRBD2; J: TRBJ2-5; length: 14; CDR3: ASSASSGRGEETQY
V: TRBV7-9; D: TRBD2; J: TRBJ2-1; length: 13; CDR3: ASRGGSTNYNEQF
V: TRBV6-4; D: NA; J: TRBJ2-1; length: 15; CDR3: ASSEQGEGRSYNEQF
V: TRBV6-5; D: NA; J: TRBJ2-2; length: 14; CDR3: ASSYTPDRGPGELF
V: TRBV5-4; D: NA; J: TRBJ2-6; length: 12; CDR3: ASRPSWEANVLT
V: TRBV29-1; D: TRBD1; J: TRBJ2-1; length: 13; CDR3: SVTFGQGDYNEQF